Detailed here is one T cell receptor (beta chain). These data come from a study of control samples from healthy donors and cancer patients. Germline CDR1 SEHNR, CDR2 FQNEAQ (reference sequence). The ends lost 1 base at V and 0 bases at J; junction bases unmatched: 4. The CDR3 runs to 17 residues. Here immunoSEQ multiplex PCR was the method, and the copy in TCRdb shows in-frame clones only, minus some. The sample holds 130,000 to 150,000 clones; around 94% are singletons and the top ten take 13% to 15%. The clonotype comes from a man aged 55 to 70 with colorectal cancer. The V and J genes are TRBV7-9 and TRBJ2-3, with TRBD2 matching over 10 bases. Sequenced input: PBMCs. CDR3 protein: CASSLGSSGGSTDTQYF. For the CDR3, the DNA is TGTGCCAGCAGCTTAGGTTCTAGCGGGGGTAGCACAGATACGCAGTATTTT.